The 10 T cell receptor beta chains below come from one sample, sequenced in a study of blood T cell repertoires in COVID-19. TCRdb keeps only in-frame clones here, not all; method: immunoSEQ multiplex PCR. Of approximately 180,000 clones detected, around 80% appear once; the ten largest clones hold 13% to 15%. The source material was PBMCs or T cells enriched from blood (not recorded which). The receptor source for this set is a man aged 50 to 60 who had recovered from COVID-19.

V and J are TRBV10-3 and TRBJ2-4; D is perhaps TRBD1 (6 bases). Per germline, CDR1 ENHRY and CDR2 SYGVKD. The CDR3 has 11 amino acids. Trimming took off 6 bases at V and 7 bases at J, with 7 bases between the two ends. The chain's CDR3 is CAISQGNIQYF. CDR3 bases: TGTGCCATCAGCCAGGGGAACATTCAGTACTTC.

This chain uses TRBV9 with TRBJ2-7; D might be TRBD2 (5 bases). Germline CDR1 and CDR2: SGDLS and YYNGEE. Trimming left V 0 bases short and J 6 bases short, with 10 bases between. This CDR3 is 13 amino acids long. The CDR3 spells CASSVGPAGEQYF. The CDR3 DNA follows: TGTGCCAGCAGCGTAGGTCCGGCGGGCGAGCAGTACTTC.

V usage is TRBV7-9 and J usage is TRBJ1-2; D perhaps matches TRBD1 (6 bases). There are 13 residues in the CDR3. Germline CDR1 reads SEHNR; CDR2 reads FQNEAQ (reference sequence). The ends were cut back, 4 bases at V and 3 bases at J, with 9 bases in the middle. In DNA form, the CDR3 reads TGTGCCAGCAGCTCCAGGGGTGACTATGGCTACACCTTC. This codes for CASSSRGDYGYTF.

This chain joins TRBV19 and TRBJ1-2; D gene unclear. The ends were cut back, 2 bases at V and 4 bases at J, with 8 bases in the middle. Germline V gene lookup returns CDR1 LNHDA and CDR2 SQIVND (reference sequence). The length of the CDR3 is 13 residues. CDR3 sequence (DNA): TGTGCCAGTAGTATATCCACTCCCTATGGCTACACCTTC. This codes for CASSISTPYGYTF.

This clone was seen repeatedly, ten times or more. V and J are TRBV30 and TRBJ1-1, with 7 bases that match TRBD1. The CDR3 is 13 residues long. V lost 8 bases, J lost 1 base, and 7 bases stayed unmatched. From germline, CDR1 is GTSNPN and CDR2 SVGIG (reference sequence). CDR3: CAGGDRANTEAFF. The CDR3 DNA sequence: TGTGCCGGTGGGGACAGAGCGAACACTGAAGCTTTCTTT.

This chain joins TRBV28 and TRBJ2-1, with a weak D call TRBD2 (6 bases). The germline V and J ends were trimmed by 5 bases and 9 bases, with 20 bases remaining between them. The CDR3 loop spans 15 amino acids. The germline gives CDR1 MDHEN, CDR2 SYDVKM. The CDR3 reads CASSTPLEGRVEQFF. The CDR3 region has the DNA TGTGCCAGCAGTACCCCCCTGGAGGGCCGGGTTGAGCAGTTCTTC.

In its sample, this clone was seen a few times. The genes are TRBV18 and TRBJ1-5; D ambiguous. The CDR3 is 13 amino acids. Germline V CDR1 and CDR2: KGHSH, LQKENI. Trimming took 6 bases from V and 3 from J, leaving 9 bases between them. The CDR3 nucleotides read TGTGCCAGCTCTGGGCAGGACAATCAGCCCCAGCATTTT. It codes for CASSGQDNQPQHF.

This clone was observed a few times. The V gene is TRBV5-6, the J gene TRBJ1-5; D gene uncertain. Per the germline V gene, CDR1 is SGHDT and CDR2 is YYEEEE. V was cut by 4 bases and J by 7 bases, with 15 bases left in between. The CDR3 runs 14 residues. The DNA for the CDR3 is TGTGCCAGCAGCCGCGTCGGGGATGCGCAGCCCCAGCATTTT. It codes for CASSRVGDAQPQHF.

This clone was seen only a few times. This chain uses TRBV25-1 with TRBJ1-1, with unresolved D. The CDR3 length is 14 residues. The germline CDR1 and CDR2 sequences are MGHDK and SYGVNS. The V and J ends lost 4 bases and 4 bases respectively, with 13 bases between them. CDR3 nucleotides: TGTGCCAGCAGTGTCCACGCCTCGGGCACTGAAGCTTTCTTT. Translated: CASSVHASGTEAFF.

The chain links TRBV10-1 to TRBJ1-1; TRBD1 might be the D (5 bases). The CDR3 contains 12 residues. Trimming left V 5 bases short and J 1 base short, with 5 bases between. Per the germline V gene, CDR1 is WNHNN and CDR2 is SYGVQD (reference sequence). CDR3 nucleotides: TGCGCCAGCAGTACAGGGAACACTGAAGCTTTCTTT. Translation gives CASSTGNTEAFF.